Listed below are T cell receptor beta chains from one sample, sequenced in a study of cytomegalovirus exposure and HLA in healthy donors. This table comes from immunoSEQ multiplex PCR, and its TCRdb copy is limited to in-frame clones, with some not included. This sample carries 75,000 to 90,000 clones, 78% of them seen once, and the ten largest clones take 5.5%. Source material: PBMCs. The receptor source for this set is a male donor in good health and CMV-seropositive. CDR3s include the opening cysteine and the closing phenylalanine or tryptophan. The D gene is left open where the match is weak. Size values are once, few and many counts, or a class for expanded clones, and some rows have none.

v_call	d_call	j_call	clone_size	cdr3_aa	cdr3_nt
TRBV5-1	-	TRBJ2-5	few	CASSSYREETQYF	TGCGCCAGCAGCTCATACAGGGAAGAGACCCAGTACTTC
TRBV5-1	-	TRBJ2-5	-	CASSLMSTELQETQYF	TGCGCCAGCAGCTTGATGTCTACCGAGTTACAAGAGACCCAGTACTTC
TRBV29-1	-	TRBJ2-3	-	CSYCRSVGLTDTQYF	TGCAGCTATTGTAGGTCCGTGGGACTTACAGATACGCAGTATTTT
TRBV5-1	TRBD2	TRBJ2-2	-	CASSLVSSGRVYTGELFF	TGCGCCAGCAGCTTGGTGTCTAGCGGGAGGGTTTACACCGGGGAGCTGTTTTTT
TRBV15	TRBD2	TRBJ2-1	once	CATRPGRSSYNEQFF	TGTGCCACCCGGCCCGGGAGGAGCTCCTACAATGAGCAGTTCTTC
TRBV7-2	TRBD1	TRBJ1-1	-	CASRPIDRGNEAFF	TGTGCCAGCAGACCGATCGACAGGGGAAATGAAGCTTTCTTT
TRBV5-5	TRBD1	TRBJ2-7	-	CASSLNRGEQYF	TGTGCCAGCAGCCTTAACAGGGGCGAGCAGTACTTC
TRBV19	-	TRBJ1-5	-	CASSANTDQPQHF	TGTGCCAGTAGTGCAAACACAGATCAGCCCCAGCATTTT
TRBV5-5	TRBD2	TRBJ2-1	-	CASSPLAGVMVYEQFF	TGTGCCAGCAGCCCCCTAGCGGGAGTCATGGTCTATGAGCAGTTCTTC
TRBV28	-	TRBJ2-7	-	CASSLTSYEQYF	TGTGCCAGCAGCCTCACTAGCTACGAGCAGTACTTC